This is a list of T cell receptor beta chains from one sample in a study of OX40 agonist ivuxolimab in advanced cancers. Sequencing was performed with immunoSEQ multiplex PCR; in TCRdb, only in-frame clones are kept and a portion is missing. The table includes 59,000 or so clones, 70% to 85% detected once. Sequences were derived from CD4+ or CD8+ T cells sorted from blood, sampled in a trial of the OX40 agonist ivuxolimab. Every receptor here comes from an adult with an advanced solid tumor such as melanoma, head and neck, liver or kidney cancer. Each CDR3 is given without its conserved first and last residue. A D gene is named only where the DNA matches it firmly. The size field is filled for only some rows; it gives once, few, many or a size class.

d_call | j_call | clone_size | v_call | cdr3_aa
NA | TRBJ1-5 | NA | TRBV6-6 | ASSYGTGRNQPQH
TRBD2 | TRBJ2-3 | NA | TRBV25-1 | ASSEYRSGSITDTQY
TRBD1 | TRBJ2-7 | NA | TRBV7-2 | ASSPRQGRSYEQY
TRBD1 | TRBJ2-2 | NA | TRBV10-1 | ASTSTGTVNTGELF
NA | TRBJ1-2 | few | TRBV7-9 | ASSLGGSGGYT
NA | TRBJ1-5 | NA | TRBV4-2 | ASSLEGRGGVQPQH
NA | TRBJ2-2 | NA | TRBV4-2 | ASTIIGQFRTGELF
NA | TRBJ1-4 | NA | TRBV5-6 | ASSLAGAKEKLF
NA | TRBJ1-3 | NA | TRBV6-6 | ASSPGGGRNTIY
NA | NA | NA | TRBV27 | ASSKPPGSRNEQY
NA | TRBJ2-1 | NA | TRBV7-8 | ASSLIRGASYNEQF
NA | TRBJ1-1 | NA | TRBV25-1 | ASSELNSNMNTEAF
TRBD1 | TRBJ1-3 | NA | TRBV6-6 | ASRDRGLSGNTIY
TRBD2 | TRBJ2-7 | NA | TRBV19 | ASSIGTSGIFATYEQY
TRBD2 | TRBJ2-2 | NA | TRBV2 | ASRPGLAATGELF
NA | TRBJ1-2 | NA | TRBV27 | ASRTGYYGYT
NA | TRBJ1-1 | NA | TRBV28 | ASSLSGPKEAF
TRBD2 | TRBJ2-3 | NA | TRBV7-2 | ASSQSTWTSVSDTQY